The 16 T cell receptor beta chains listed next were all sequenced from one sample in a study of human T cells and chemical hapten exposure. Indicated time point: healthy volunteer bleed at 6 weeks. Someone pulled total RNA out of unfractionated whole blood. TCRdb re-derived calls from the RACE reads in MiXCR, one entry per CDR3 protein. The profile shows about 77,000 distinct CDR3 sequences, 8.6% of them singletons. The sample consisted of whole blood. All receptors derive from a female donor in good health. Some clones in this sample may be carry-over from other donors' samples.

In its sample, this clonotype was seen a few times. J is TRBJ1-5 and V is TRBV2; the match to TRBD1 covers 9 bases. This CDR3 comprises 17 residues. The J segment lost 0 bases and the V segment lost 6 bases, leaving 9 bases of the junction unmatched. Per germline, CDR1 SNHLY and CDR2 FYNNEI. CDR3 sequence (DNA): TGTGCCAGCAGAACCGGGACAGGGACAAATAGCAATCAGCCCCAGCATTTT. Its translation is CASRTGTGTNSNQPQHF. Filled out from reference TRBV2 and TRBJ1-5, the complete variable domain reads EPEVTQTPSHQVTQMGQEVILRCVPISNHLYFYWYRQILGQKVEFLVSFYNNEISEKSEIFDDQFSVERPDGSNFTLKIRSTKLEDSAMYFCASRTGTGTNSNQPQHFGDGTRLSIL.

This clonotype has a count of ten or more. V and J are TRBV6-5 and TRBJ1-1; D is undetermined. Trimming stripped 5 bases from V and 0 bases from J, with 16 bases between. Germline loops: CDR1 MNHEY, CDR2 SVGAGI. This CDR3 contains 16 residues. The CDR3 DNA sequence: TGTGCCAGCAGTAGTGGGAGGGCTGGGATGAACACTGAAGCTTTCTTT. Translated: CASSSGRAGMNTEAFF.

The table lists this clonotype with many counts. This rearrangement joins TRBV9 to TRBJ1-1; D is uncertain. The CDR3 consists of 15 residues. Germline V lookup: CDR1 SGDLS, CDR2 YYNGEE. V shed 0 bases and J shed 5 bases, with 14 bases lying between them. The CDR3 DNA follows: TGTGCCAGCAGCGTAGATCGGTATCCGGGTACTGAAGCTTTCTTT. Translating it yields CASSVDRYPGTEAFF. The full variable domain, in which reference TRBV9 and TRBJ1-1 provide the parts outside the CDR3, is DSGVTQTPKHLITATGQRVTLRCSPRSGDLSVYWYQQSLDQGLQFLIQYYNGEERAKGNILERFSAQQFPDLHSELNLSSLELGDSALYFCASSVDRYPGTEAFFGQGTRLTVV.

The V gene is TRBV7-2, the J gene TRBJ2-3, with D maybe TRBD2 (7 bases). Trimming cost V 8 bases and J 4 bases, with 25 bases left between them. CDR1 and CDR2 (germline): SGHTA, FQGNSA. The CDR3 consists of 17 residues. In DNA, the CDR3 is TGTGCCAGCCCTGCTGGGTTGCGGGGGCCAGGGCCAGATACGCAGTATTTT. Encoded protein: CASPAGLRGPGPDTQYF. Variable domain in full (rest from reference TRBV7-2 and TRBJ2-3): GAGVSQSPSNKVTEKGKDVELRCDPISGHTALYWYRQSLGQGLEFLIYFQGNSAPDKSGLPSDRFSAERTGGSVSTLTIQRTQQEDSAVYLCASPAGLRGPGPDTQYFGPGTRLTVL.

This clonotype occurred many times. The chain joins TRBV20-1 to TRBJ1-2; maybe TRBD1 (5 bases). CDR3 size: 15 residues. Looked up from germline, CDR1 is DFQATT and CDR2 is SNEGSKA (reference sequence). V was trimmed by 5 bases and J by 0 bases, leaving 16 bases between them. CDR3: CSASGGSVSNYGYTF. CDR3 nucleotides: TGCAGTGCTTCCGGGGGGTCAGTCTCTAACTATGGCTACACCTTC.

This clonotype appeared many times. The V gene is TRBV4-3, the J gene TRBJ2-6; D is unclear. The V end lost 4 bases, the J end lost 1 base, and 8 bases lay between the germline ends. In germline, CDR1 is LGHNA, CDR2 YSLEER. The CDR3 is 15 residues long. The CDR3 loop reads CASSPSRSGANVLTF. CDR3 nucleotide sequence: TGCGCCAGCAGCCCTTCTCGTTCTGGGGCCAACGTCCTGACTTTC.

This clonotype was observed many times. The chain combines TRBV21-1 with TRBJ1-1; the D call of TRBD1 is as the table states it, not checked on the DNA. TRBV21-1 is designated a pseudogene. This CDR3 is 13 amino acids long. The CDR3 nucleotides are TGTGCCAGGGAGGTCAAGGGGGCAGGTAGGGCTTTCTTT. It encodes CAREVKGAGRAFF.

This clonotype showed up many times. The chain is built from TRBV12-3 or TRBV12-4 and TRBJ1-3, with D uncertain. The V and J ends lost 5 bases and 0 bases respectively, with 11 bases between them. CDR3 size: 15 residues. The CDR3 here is CASSIRRFSGNTIYF. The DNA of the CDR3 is TGTGCCAGCAGTATTCGACGGTTCTCTGGAAACACCATATATTTT.

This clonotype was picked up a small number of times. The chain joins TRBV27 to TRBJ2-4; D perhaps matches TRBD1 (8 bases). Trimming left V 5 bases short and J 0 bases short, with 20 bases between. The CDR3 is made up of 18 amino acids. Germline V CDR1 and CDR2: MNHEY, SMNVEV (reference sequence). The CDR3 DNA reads TGTGCCAGCAGTATTCGGCAGGGGGCGGGGGTAGCCAAAAACATTCAGTACTTC. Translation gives CASSIRQGAGVAKNIQYF.

The CDR3 bases are TGTGCCAGCATAATTGGGGGTTTTCCCTATGGCTACACCTTC. Translating gives CASIIGGFPYGYTF. The J gene is TRBJ1-2, the V gene TRBV7-9; D may be TRBD1 (5 bases). The CDR3 runs 14 residues. Germline assignment: CDR1 SEHNR and CDR2 FQNEAQ (reference sequence). Trimming removed 7 bases at V and 4 bases at J, with 16 bases between.

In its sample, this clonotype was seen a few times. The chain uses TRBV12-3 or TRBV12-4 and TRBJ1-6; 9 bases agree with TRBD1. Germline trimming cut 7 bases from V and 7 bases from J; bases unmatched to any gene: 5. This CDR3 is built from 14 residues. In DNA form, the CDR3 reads TGTGCCAGCACTCAGGGACAGGGAAATTCACCCCTCCACTTT. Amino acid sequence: CASTQGQGNSPLHF.

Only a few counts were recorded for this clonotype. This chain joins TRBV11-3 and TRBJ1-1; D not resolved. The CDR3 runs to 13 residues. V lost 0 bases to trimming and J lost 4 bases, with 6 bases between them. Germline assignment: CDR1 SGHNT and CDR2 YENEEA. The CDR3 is CASSLDSTTEAFF. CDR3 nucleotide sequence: TGTGCCAGCAGCTTAGATTCGACCACTGAAGCTTTCTTT.

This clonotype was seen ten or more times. The DNA of the CDR3 is TGTGCCAGCAGTGAAGGGTACAACTATGGCTACACCTTC. Amino acid sequence: CASSEGYNYGYTF. The V call is TRBV12-3 or TRBV12-4, the J call TRBJ1-2, with unresolved D. V was pared by 5 bases and J by 2 bases, with 9 bases between. This CDR3 is built from 13 residues.

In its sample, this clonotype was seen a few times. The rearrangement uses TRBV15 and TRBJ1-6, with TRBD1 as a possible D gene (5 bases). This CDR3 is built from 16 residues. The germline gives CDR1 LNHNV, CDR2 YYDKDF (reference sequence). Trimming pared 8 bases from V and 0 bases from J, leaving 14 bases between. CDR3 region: CATQSRGSSYNSPLHF. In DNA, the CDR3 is TGTGCCACCCAATCCCGGGGGAGCTCCTATAATTCACCCCTCCACTTT.

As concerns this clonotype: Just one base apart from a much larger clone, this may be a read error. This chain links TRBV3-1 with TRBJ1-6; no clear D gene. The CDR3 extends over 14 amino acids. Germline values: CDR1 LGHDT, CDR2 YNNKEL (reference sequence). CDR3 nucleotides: TGTGCCAGCAGCCAAGGTCCGGGAAATTCATCCCTCCACTTT. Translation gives CASSQGPGNSSLHF.

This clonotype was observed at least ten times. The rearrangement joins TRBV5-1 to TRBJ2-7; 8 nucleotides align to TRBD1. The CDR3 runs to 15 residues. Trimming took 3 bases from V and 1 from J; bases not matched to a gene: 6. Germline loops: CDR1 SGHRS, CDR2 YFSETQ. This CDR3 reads CASSYGQGISYEQYF. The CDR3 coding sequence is TGCGCCAGCAGCTACGGACAGGGCATTTCCTACGAGCAGTACTTC.